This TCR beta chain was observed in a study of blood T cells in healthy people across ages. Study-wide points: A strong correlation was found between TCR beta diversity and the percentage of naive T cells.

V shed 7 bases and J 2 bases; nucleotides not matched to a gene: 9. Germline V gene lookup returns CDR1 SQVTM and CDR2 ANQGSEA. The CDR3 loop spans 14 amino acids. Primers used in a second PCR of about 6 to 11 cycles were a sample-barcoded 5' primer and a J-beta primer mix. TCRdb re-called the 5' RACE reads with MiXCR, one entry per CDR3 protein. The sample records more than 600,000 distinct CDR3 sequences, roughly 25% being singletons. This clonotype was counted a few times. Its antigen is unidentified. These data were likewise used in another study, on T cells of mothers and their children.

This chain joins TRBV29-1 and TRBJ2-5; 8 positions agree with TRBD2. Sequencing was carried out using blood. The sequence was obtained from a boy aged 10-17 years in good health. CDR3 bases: TGCAGCGCCGACTTACTAGCGGCACAAGAGACCCAGTACTTC. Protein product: CSADLLAAQETQYF.